This is a list of T cell receptor beta chains from one sample in a study of CD8 T cells in ankylosing spondylitis. MiXCR was run by TCRdb on the 5' RACE reads, yielding one entry per CDR3 protein. Here the sample spans over 150,000 distinct CDR3 sequences, 15% to 20% being singletons. Sequenced material: blood, either unsorted or a sorted T cell fraction (not recorded which). The receptors originated from a male donor aged 10-35 years with ankylosing spondylitis or in good health (not recorded which). CDR3s include the opening cysteine and the closing phenylalanine or tryptophan. D genes are given only for firm matches. Size is stated for part of the rows, as once, few or many counts, or as a class when the clone is expanded.

v_gene: TRBV12-3/TRBV12-4; j_gene: TRBJ2-1; abundance: -; d_gene: TRBD1; CDR3aa: CASSAGTGAFNEQFF; CDR3nt: TGTGCCAGCAGTGCCGGGACAGGGGCTTTCAATGAGCAGTTCTTC
v_gene: TRBV29-1; j_gene: TRBJ2-1; abundance: -; d_gene: -; CDR3aa: CSVNRGGEQFF; CDR3nt: TGCAGCGTTAATCGGGGTGGTGAGCAGTTCTTC
v_gene: TRBV12-5; j_gene: TRBJ2-3; abundance: many; d_gene: -; CDR3aa: CASGLVVRTSTDTQYF; CDR3nt: TGTGCTAGTGGTTTGGTGGTGCGGACGAGCACAGATACGCAGTATTTT
v_gene: TRBV20-1; j_gene: TRBJ2-7; abundance: many; d_gene: -; CDR3aa: CSAPRVAEPYEQYF; CDR3nt: TGCAGTGCTCCCCGGGTAGCGGAGCCCTACGAGCAGTACTTC
v_gene: TRBV7-8; j_gene: TRBJ2-1; abundance: -; d_gene: TRBD2; CDR3aa: CASTRGSSGRLYNEQFF; CDR3nt: TGTGCCAGCACGAGGGGTTCTAGCGGGAGGCTATACAATGAGCAGTTCTTC
v_gene: TRBV29-1; j_gene: TRBJ2-7; abundance: many; d_gene: -; CDR3aa: CSAATVDEQYF; CDR3nt: TGCAGCGCCGCGACAGTCGACGAGCAGTACTTC
v_gene: TRBV7-2; j_gene: TRBJ2-3; abundance: -; d_gene: -; CDR3aa: CASSLGISSDTQYF; CDR3nt: TGTGCCAGCAGCTTGGGTATCAGCTCGGATACGCAGTATTTT
v_gene: TRBV20-1; j_gene: TRBJ2-1; abundance: -; d_gene: -; CDR3aa: CSARSPLEGYEQFF; CDR3nt: TGCAGTGCTAGGTCGCCCCTAGAGGGTTATGAGCAGTTCTTC
v_gene: TRBV7-8; j_gene: TRBJ2-1; abundance: many; d_gene: -; CDR3aa: CASSSGLRNNEQFF; CDR3nt: TGTGCCAGCAGCTCGGGACTTCGAAACAATGAGCAGTTCTTC
v_gene: TRBV5-1; j_gene: TRBJ1-2; abundance: many; d_gene: TRBD1; CDR3aa: CASSLVMTGLGYTF; CDR3nt: TGCGCCAGCAGCTTGGTAATGACAGGGCTTGGCTACACCTTC
v_gene: TRBV29-1; j_gene: TRBJ2-5; abundance: many; d_gene: -; CDR3aa: CSGLQNQETQYF; CDR3nt: TGCAGCGGACTTCAAAACCAAGAGACCCAGTACTTC
v_gene: TRBV11-1; j_gene: TRBJ2-1; abundance: few; d_gene: TRBD1; CDR3aa: CASSLARWGQGTMRQFF; CDR3nt: TGTGCCAGCAGCTTAGCGCGGTGGGGACAGGGTACAATGAGGCAGTTCTTC
v_gene: TRBV10-3; j_gene: TRBJ1-1; abundance: -; d_gene: -; CDR3aa: CAISGEGPEAFF; CDR3nt: TGTGCCATCAGTGGGGAGGGCCCTGAAGCTTTCTTT
v_gene: TRBV6-6; j_gene: TRBJ1-5; abundance: many; d_gene: -; CDR3aa: CASKGVYGNQPQHF; CDR3nt: TGTGCCAGCAAGGGGGTGTATGGCAATCAGCCCCAGCATTTT
v_gene: TRBV15; j_gene: TRBJ1-3; abundance: many; d_gene: -; CDR3aa: CATSSDRNSGNTIYF; CDR3nt: TGTGCCACCAGCTCCGACAGAAACTCTGGAAACACCATATATTTT
v_gene: TRBV20-1; j_gene: TRBJ2-2; abundance: many; d_gene: TRBD2; CDR3aa: CSARRSNGGRANTGELFF; CDR3nt: TGCAGTGCTAGAAGATCAAATGGCGGGAGGGCGAACACCGGGGAGCTGTTTTTT
v_gene: TRBV20-1; j_gene: TRBJ1-3; abundance: many; d_gene: -; CDR3aa: CSATGPEDDLDTIYF; CDR3nt: TGCAGTGCTACGGGACCCGAGGATGATCTGGACACCATATATTTT
v_gene: TRBV4-2; j_gene: TRBJ2-3; abundance: many; d_gene: TRBD2; CDR3aa: CASSQTSGTTRDTQYF; CDR3nt: TGTGCCAGCAGCCAAACGTCCGGGACTACCAGGGATACGCAGTATTTT
v_gene: TRBV20-1; j_gene: TRBJ2-5; abundance: -; d_gene: TRBD2; CDR3aa: CSAMTSGSWETQYF; CDR3nt: TGCAGTGCTATGACTAGCGGGAGTTGGGAGACCCAGTACTTC
v_gene: TRBV10-3; j_gene: TRBJ2-1; abundance: many; d_gene: TRBD2; CDR3aa: CAASGLAGDNEQFF; CDR3nt: TGTGCCGCATCGGGACTAGCGGGAGACAATGAGCAGTTCTTC
v_gene: TRBV11-2; j_gene: TRBJ2-5; abundance: many; d_gene: -; CDR3aa: CASSHGTGSGVWETQYF; CDR3nt: TGTGCCAGCAGCCACGGGACAGGCAGCGGGGTGTGGGAGACCCAGTACTTC
v_gene: TRBV3-1; j_gene: TRBJ1-3; abundance: many; d_gene: -; CDR3aa: CASSQGASSFSGNTIYF; CDR3nt: TGTGCCAGCAGCCAAGGGGCCAGTTCGTTCTCTGGAAACACCATATATTTT
v_gene: TRBV5-1; j_gene: TRBJ2-7; abundance: many; d_gene: -; CDR3aa: CASSRGRVDPYEQYF; CDR3nt: TGCGCCAGCAGTCGTGGCAGGGTGGACCCCTACGAGCAGTACTTC
v_gene: TRBV20-1; j_gene: TRBJ1-5; abundance: many; d_gene: -; CDR3aa: CSGTGYSNQPQHF; CDR3nt: TGCAGTGGAACAGGCTATAGCAATCAGCCCCAGCATTTT
v_gene: TRBV30; j_gene: TRBJ2-1; abundance: few; d_gene: TRBD2; CDR3aa: CAWRTGTSGRHEQFF; CDR3nt: TGTGCCTGGAGAACCGGGACTAGCGGGAGGCATGAGCAGTTCTTC
v_gene: TRBV12-3/TRBV12-4; j_gene: TRBJ2-1; abundance: many; d_gene: -; CDR3aa: CASPRDALSYNEQFF; CDR3nt: TGTGCCAGCCCTCGGGATGCACTCTCCTACAATGAGCAGTTCTTC
v_gene: TRBV7-6; j_gene: TRBJ1-5; abundance: -; d_gene: -; CDR3aa: CASSLSGGQPQHF; CDR3nt: TGTGCCAGCAGCTTATCGGGTGGTCAGCCCCAGCATTTT
v_gene: TRBV5-1; j_gene: TRBJ2-1; abundance: -; d_gene: -; CDR3aa: CASGRRGPLDNEQFF; CDR3nt: TGCGCCAGCGGGCGGCGGGGGCCGTTGGACAATGAGCAGTTCTTC
v_gene: TRBV7-9; j_gene: TRBJ2-2; abundance: many; d_gene: TRBD1; CDR3aa: CASSSGTARPGELFF; CDR3nt: TGTGCCAGCAGCTCCGGGACAGCCCGGCCCGGGGAGCTGTTTTTT
v_gene: TRBV7-6; j_gene: TRBJ2-7; abundance: -; d_gene: -; CDR3aa: CASSLLPLREQYF; CDR3nt: TGTGCCAGCAGCTTATTACCCCTTCGCGAGCAGTACTTC
v_gene: TRBV29-1; j_gene: TRBJ2-3; abundance: many; d_gene: TRBD2; CDR3aa: CSLSAGSGRSDTQYF; CDR3nt: TGCAGCCTCTCCGCGGGGAGCGGGAGATCAGATACGCAGTATTTT
v_gene: TRBV2; j_gene: TRBJ2-7; abundance: once; d_gene: TRBD2; CDR3aa: CASRFSGSRVEQYF; CDR3nt: TGTGCCAGCAGGTTTAGCGGGAGTCGGGTCGAGCAGTACTTC
v_gene: TRBV6-2/TRBV6-3; j_gene: TRBJ2-7; abundance: -; d_gene: -; CDR3aa: CASSYPDPSYEQYF; CDR3nt: TGTGCCAGCAGTTACCCAGACCCAAGCTACGAGCAGTACTTC
v_gene: TRBV7-9; j_gene: TRBJ1-4; abundance: -; d_gene: -; CDR3aa: CASSQGGANEKLFF; CDR3nt: TGTGCCAGCAGCCAAGGGGGAGCCAATGAAAAACTGTTTTTT
v_gene: TRBV30; j_gene: TRBJ2-3; abundance: many; d_gene: -; CDR3aa: CALSLRTDTQYF; CDR3nt: TGTGCCTTGAGCCTCCGCACAGATACGCAGTATTTT
v_gene: TRBV11-3; j_gene: TRBJ2-3; abundance: few; d_gene: -; CDR3aa: CASSLGFRGGDTQYF; CDR3nt: TGTGCCAGCAGCTTAGGATTTAGAGGCGGGGATACGCAGTATTTT
v_gene: TRBV12-3/TRBV12-4; j_gene: TRBJ2-4; abundance: many; d_gene: -; CDR3aa: CASSYTRVDIQYF; CDR3nt: TGTGCCAGCAGTTATACGAGGGTGGACATTCAGTACTTC
v_gene: TRBV20-1; j_gene: TRBJ2-1; abundance: many; d_gene: TRBD2; CDR3aa: CSASAGGSYNEQFF; CDR3nt: TGCAGTGCTAGTGCGGGAGGGTCCTACAATGAGCAGTTCTTC
v_gene: TRBV4-1; j_gene: TRBJ1-1; abundance: many; d_gene: -; CDR3aa: CASGLMGGNTEAFF; CDR3nt: TGCGCCAGCGGCCTCATGGGGGGAAACACTGAAGCTTTCTTT
v_gene: TRBV5-5; j_gene: TRBJ2-7; abundance: many; d_gene: -; CDR3aa: CASSLFGGIDEQYF; CDR3nt: TGTGCCAGCAGCTTGTTCGGGGGAATCGACGAGCAGTACTTC
v_gene: TRBV20-1; j_gene: TRBJ2-1; abundance: many; d_gene: TRBD2; CDR3aa: CSARDRLAGGPGPFF; CDR3nt: TGCAGTGCTAGAGATCGTCTAGCGGGAGGGCCGGGACCGTTCTTC
v_gene: TRBV7-2; j_gene: TRBJ2-4; abundance: few; d_gene: -; CDR3aa: CASSLAVGGRTGWFF; CDR3nt: TGTGCCAGCAGCTTAGCAGTGGGAGGGAGGACAGGGTGGTTCTTC
v_gene: TRBV20-1; j_gene: TRBJ2-5; abundance: few; d_gene: -; CDR3aa: CSARRGEETQYF; CDR3nt: TGCAGTGCTAGAAGGGGAGAAGAGACCCAGTACTTC
v_gene: TRBV2; j_gene: TRBJ2-2; abundance: -; d_gene: -; CDR3aa: CASTQTGELFF; CDR3nt: TGTGCCAGCACGCAGACCGGGGAGCTGTTTTTT
v_gene: TRBV30; j_gene: TRBJ2-3; abundance: -; d_gene: TRBD2; CDR3aa: CAFVAGEAVDTQYF; CDR3nt: TGTGCCTTTGTAGCGGGAGAGGCGGTAGATACGCAGTATTTT
v_gene: TRBV6-5; j_gene: TRBJ2-2; abundance: many; d_gene: -; CDR3aa: CASSPREPGELFF; CDR3nt: TGTGCCAGCAGTCCAAGGGAGCCCGGGGAGCTGTTTTTT
v_gene: TRBV5-1; j_gene: TRBJ1-1; abundance: many; d_gene: -; CDR3aa: CASSRSGENTEAFF; CDR3nt: TGCGCCAGCAGCCGGTCGGGTGAAAACACTGAAGCTTTCTTT
v_gene: TRBV11-2; j_gene: TRBJ2-3; abundance: -; d_gene: -; CDR3aa: CASSSLGVGTDTQYF; CDR3nt: TGTGCCAGCAGCTCCTTAGGTGTCGGCACAGATACGCAGTATTTT